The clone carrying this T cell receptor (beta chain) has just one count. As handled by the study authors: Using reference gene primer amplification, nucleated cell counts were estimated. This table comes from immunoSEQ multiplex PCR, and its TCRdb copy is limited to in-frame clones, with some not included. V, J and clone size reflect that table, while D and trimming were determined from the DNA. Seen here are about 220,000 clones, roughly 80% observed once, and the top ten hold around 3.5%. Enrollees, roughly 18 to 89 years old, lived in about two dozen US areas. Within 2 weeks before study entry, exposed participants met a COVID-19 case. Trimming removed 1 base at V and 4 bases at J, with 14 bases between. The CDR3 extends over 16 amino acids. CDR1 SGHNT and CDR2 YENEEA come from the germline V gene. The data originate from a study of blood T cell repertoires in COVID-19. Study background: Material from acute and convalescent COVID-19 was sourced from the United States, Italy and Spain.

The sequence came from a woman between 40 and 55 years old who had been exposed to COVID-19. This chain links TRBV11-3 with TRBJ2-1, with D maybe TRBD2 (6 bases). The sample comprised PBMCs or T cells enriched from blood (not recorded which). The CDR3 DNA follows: TGTGCCAGCAGCTTAGGTGGCAGGGAGGCGTACAATGAGCAGTTCTTC. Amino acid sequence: CASSLGGREAYNEQFF.